This entry concerns a single TCR beta chain. This CDR3 spans 15 amino acids. Germline V gene data show CDR1 as MNHEY and CDR2 as SVGEGT. Unmatched junction bases numbered 6, after V lost 0 bases and J lost 5 bases. These data are taken from a study of blood T cell repertoires in COVID-19. Study-level background: Sites across the United States, Italy and Spain contributed samples from acute and convalescent COVID-19.

Assay used: immunoSEQ multiplex PCR; TCRdb lists only in-frame clones, some missing. The sample lists roughly 60,000 clones, around 87% occurring once. The source is a human donor in a cohort sampled during active COVID-19. Specimen: peripheral blood. The V call is TRBV6-2 or TRBV6-3, the J call TRBJ2-7, with 8 positions matching TRBD2. CDR3 in DNA: TGTGCCAGCAGTTACTCTGGTAGCGGGAACGACGAGCAGTACTTC. It specifies CASSYSGSGNDEQYF.